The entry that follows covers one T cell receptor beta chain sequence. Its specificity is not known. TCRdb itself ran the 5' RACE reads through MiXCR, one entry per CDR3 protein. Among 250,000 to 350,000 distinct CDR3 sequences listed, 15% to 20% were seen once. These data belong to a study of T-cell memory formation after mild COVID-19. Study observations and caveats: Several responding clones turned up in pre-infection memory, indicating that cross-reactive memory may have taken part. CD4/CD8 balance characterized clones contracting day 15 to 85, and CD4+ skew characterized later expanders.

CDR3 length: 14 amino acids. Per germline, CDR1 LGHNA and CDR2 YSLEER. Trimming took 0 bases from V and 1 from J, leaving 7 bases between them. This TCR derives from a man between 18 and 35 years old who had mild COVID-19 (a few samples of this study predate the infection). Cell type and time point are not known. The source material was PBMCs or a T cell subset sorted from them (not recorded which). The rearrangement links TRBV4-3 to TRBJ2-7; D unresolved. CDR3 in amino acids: CASSQDLRSYEQYF. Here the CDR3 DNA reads TGCGCCAGCAGCCAAGATCTGCGGTCCTACGAGCAGTACTTC.